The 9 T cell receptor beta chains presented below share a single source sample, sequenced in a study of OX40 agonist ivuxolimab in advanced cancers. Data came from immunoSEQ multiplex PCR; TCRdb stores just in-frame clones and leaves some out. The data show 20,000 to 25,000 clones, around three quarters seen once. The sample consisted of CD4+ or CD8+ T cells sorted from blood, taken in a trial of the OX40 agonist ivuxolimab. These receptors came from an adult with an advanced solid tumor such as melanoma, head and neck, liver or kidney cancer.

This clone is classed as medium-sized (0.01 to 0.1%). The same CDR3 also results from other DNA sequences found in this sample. In DNA, the CDR3 is TGTGCCAGCAGCTTACGGCGGGGGAGCTCCTACGAGCAGTACTTC. This translates into CASSLRRGSSYEQYF. This chain connects TRBV7-8 to TRBJ2-7, with TRBD2 matching over 7 bases. The CDR3 runs 15 residues. The ends lost 2 bases at V and 0 bases at J; junction bases unmatched: 4. Per the germline V gene, CDR1 is SGHVS and CDR2 is FQNEAQ.

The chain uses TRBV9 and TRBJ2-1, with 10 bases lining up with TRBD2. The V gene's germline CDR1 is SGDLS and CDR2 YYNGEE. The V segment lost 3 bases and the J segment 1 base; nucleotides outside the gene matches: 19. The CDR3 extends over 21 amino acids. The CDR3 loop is CASSDSVGIAGGIKSYNEQFF. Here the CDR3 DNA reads TGTGCCAGCAGCGATTCTGTCGGGATAGCGGGGGGTATAAAGTCCTACAATGAGCAGTTCTTC.

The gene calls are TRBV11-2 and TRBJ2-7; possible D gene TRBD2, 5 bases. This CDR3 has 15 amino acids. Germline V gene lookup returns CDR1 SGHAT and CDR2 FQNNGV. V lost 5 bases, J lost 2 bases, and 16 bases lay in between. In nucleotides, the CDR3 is TGTGCCAGCAGCCTAGCACAGAACCTCGCCTACGAGCAGTACTTC. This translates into CASSLAQNLAYEQYF.

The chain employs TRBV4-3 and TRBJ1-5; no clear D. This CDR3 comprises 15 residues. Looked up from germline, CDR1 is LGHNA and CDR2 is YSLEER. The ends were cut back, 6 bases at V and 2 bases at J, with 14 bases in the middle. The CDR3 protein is CASSLILSGNQPQHF. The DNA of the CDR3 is TGCGCCAGCAGTTTAATTCTAAGTGGCAATCAGCCCCAGCATTTT.

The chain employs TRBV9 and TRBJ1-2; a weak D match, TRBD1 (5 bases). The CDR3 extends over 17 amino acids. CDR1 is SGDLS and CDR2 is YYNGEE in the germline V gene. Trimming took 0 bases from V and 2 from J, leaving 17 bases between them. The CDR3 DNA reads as TGTGCCAGCAGCGTAGCTCTTCACGGAGGGGCGAACTATGGCTACACCTTC. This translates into CASSVALHGGANYGYTF.

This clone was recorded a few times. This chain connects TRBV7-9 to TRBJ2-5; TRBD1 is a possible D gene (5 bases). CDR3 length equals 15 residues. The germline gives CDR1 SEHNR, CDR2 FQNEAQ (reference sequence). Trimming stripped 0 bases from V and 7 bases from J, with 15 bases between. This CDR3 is CASSLAQGEWGTQYF. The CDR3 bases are TGTGCCAGCAGCTTAGCTCAGGGCGAGTGGGGGACCCAGTACTTC.

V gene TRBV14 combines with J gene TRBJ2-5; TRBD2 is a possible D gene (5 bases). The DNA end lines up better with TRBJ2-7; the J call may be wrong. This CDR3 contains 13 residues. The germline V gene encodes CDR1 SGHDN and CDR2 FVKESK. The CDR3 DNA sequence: TGTGCCAGCAGCCCCGGGGTTTACTACGAGCAGTACTTC. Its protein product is CASSPGVYYEQYF.

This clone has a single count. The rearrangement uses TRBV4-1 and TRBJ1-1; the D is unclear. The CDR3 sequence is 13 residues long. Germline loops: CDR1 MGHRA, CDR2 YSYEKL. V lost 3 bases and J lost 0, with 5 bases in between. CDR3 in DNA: TGCGCCAGCAGCCATGTCTTGAACACTGAAGCTTTCTTT. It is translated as CASSHVLNTEAFF.

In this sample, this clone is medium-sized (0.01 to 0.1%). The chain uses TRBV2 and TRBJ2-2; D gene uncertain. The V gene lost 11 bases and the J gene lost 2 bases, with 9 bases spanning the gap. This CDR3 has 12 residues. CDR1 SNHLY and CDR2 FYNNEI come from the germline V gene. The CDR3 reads CAVADNTGELFF. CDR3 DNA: TGTGCCGTCGCCGACAACACCGGGGAGCTGTTTTTT. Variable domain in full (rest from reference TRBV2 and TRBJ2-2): EPEVTQTPSHQVTQMGQEVILRCVPISNHLYFYWYRQILGQKVEFLVSFYNNEISEKSEIFDDQFSVERPDGSNFTLKIRSTKLEDSAMYFCAVADNTGELFFGEGSRLTVL.